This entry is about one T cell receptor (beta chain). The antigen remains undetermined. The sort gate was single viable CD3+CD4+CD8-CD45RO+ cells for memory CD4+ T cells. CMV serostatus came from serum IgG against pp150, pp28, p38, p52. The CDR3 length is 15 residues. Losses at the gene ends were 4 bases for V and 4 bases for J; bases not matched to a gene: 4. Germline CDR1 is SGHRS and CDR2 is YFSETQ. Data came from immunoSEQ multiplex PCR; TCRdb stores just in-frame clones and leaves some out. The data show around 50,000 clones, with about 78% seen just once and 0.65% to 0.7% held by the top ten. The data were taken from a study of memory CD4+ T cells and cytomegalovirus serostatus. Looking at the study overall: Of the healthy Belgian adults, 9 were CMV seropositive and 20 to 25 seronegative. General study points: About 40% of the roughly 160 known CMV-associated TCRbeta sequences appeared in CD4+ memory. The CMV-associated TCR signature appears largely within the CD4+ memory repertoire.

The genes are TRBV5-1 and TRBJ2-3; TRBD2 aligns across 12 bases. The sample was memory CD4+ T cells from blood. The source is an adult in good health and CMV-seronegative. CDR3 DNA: TGCGCCAGCAGCGAGACTAGCGGGAGTTCAGATACGCAGTATTTT. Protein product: CASSETSGSSDTQYF.